This T cell receptor beta chain was documented in a study of blood T cells in healthy people across ages. A second about 6 to 12 cycle PCR used barcoded and J-beta primers. CDR3-containing paired-end reads numbering at least 2.5 million came from each sample. TCRdb ran MiXCR on the 5' RACE reads and lists one entry per CDR3 protein. The repertoire holds about 1.6 million distinct CDR3 sequences, with about 32% as singletons. Remarks on this clonotype: The target antigen is unknown.

Every donor provided around 10 milliliters of peripheral blood. Study outcomes and limitations: PBMCs were not sorted, which prevented a conclusive comparison of naive versus antigen-experienced cells. As age increased, TCR beta diversity per million T cells fell in a roughly linear fashion.

Source material: blood. The TCR sequence derives from a woman aged 25-40 years in good health.

As DNA, the CDR3 is TGCGGAATAGCGGCGAACAATGAGCAGTTCTTC. Protein product: CGIAANNEQFF. V and J are TRBV20-1 and TRBJ2-1, with D perhaps matching TRBD2 (6 bases). Germline assignment: CDR1 DFQATT and CDR2 SNEGSKA (reference sequence). The CDR3 is 11 residues long.